This T cell receptor beta chain was sequenced for a study of blood T cell repertoires in COVID-19. Study as a whole: The United States, Italy and Spain were the sources of the acute and convalescent COVID-19 samples. The analysed material was cDNA or gDNA that came from T cells, B-cell-depleted T cells, or PBMCs.

The ends lost 5 bases at V and 5 bases at J; junction bases unmatched: 6. The CDR3 runs to 14 residues. CDR1 is SGHVS and CDR2 is FQNEAQ in the germline V gene. Original data processing: Amplification from reference gene primers served as the basis for estimated nucleated cell counts. Assay used: immunoSEQ multiplex PCR; TCRdb lists only in-frame clones, some missing. V, J and clone size are those of that table, while D and trimming were read from the DNA. The sample records 210,000 or so clones, about 89% being singletons. The receptor's source is a woman in her forties with acute or convalescent COVID-19. Sequenced material: peripheral blood. V gene TRBV7-8 combines with J gene TRBJ1-1, with 9 nucleotides matching TRBD1. The CDR3 loop is CASSRLQGATEAFF. CDR3 coding DNA: TGTGCCAGCAGCCGCCTACAGGGGGCAACTGAAGCTTTCTTT.